The entry that follows covers one TCR beta chain sequence. As processed by the authors: Counts of nucleated cells, estimated from reference gene primer amplification, were obtained. Data came from immunoSEQ multiplex PCR; TCRdb stores just in-frame clones and leaves some out. V and J calls and clone size are as listed in that table; D and trimming were resolved from the DNA. The table includes approximately 310,000 clones, around 86% detected once. The sample is drawn from a study of blood T cell repertoires in COVID-19. Study background: The United States, Italy and Spain were the sources of the acute and convalescent COVID-19 samples.

This CDR3 spans 15 amino acids. V shed 6 bases and J shed 7 bases, with 19 bases lying between them. Germline assignment: CDR1 MNHEY and CDR2 SVGAGI. The receptor was derived from a man aged 60 to 75 who had recovered from COVID-19. Sequencing input: PBMCs or T cells enriched from blood (not recorded which). The chain links TRBV6-5 to TRBJ2-1, with TRBD1 as a possible D gene (6 bases). The CDR3 nucleotides read TGTGCCAGCAGGGACGGAACAGGGCAGTGGAATGAGCAGTTCTTC. Translated: CASRDGTGQWNEQFF.